The 27 T cell receptor beta chains presented below share a single source sample, sequenced in a study of post-analysis software for immune sequencing data. Findings and caveats of the study: Patients used about five TRBV segments, including TRBV5-6, TRBV5-1 and TRBV20-1, more often than controls.

No antigen has been identified for these receptors. Every TCR beta cDNA library bore unique molecular identifiers. Via MiXCR, TCRdb re-called the PCR reads, giving one row per CDR3 protein. The sample has around 700,000 distinct CDR3 sequences; approximately 60% are singletons. Sequenced sample: blood. The receptors derive from a girl aged 2 to 9 with multiple sclerosis.

This clonotype was counted a few times. The chain combines TRBV30 with TRBJ2-3; perhaps TRBD1 as D (6 bases). The CDR3 covers 15 residues. Germline V CDR1 and CDR2: GTSNPN, SVGIG (reference sequence). Trimming took 1 base from V and 2 from J, leaving 13 bases between them. CDR3 nucleotide sequence: TGTGCCTGGAGTGGTACAGGGCTCCACACAGATACGCAGTATTTT. It is translated as CAWSGTGLHTDTQYF.

The gene calls are TRBV27 and TRBJ2-3; D is possibly TRBD2 (6 bases). Germline V gene sequence: CDR1 MNHEY, CDR2 SMNVEV (reference sequence). This CDR3 comprises 16 residues. The ends were cut back, 5 bases at V and 1 base at J, with 16 bases in the middle. The CDR3 DNA reads as TGTGCCAGCAGTCAACCGCGCGGGATGCGCACAGATACGCAGTATTTT. This sequence encodes CASSQPRGMRTDTQYF.

This clonotype was seen ten or more times. The chain couples TRBV5-1 to TRBJ2-1; 9 positions match TRBD2. With 0 bases clipped from V and 2 bases from J, the junction kept 0 bases outside the gene matches. The CDR3 contains 15 residues. In germline, CDR1 is SGHRS, CDR2 YFSETQ. The CDR3 DNA sequence: TGCGCCAGCAGCTTGGTAGCGGGGGCCTACAATGAGCAGTTCTTC. Amino acids: CASSLVAGAYNEQFF.

This chain links TRBV7-2 with TRBJ2-3; 8 bases line up with TRBD2. Germline trimming cut 5 bases from V and 1 base from J; bases unmatched to any gene: 17. The CDR3 runs 19 residues. Germline CDR1 is SGHTA and CDR2 is FQGNSA. The CDR3 region has the DNA TGTGCCAGCAGCCTGGGGAGCATTAGCGGGGTCAAGGGCACAGATACGCAGTATTTT. Translated, it gives CASSLGSISGVKGTDTQYF.

There are a few counts of this clonotype. J is TRBJ2-3 and V is TRBV6-5, with 7 bases identical to TRBD1. The CDR3 totals 16 residues. From germline, CDR1 is MNHEY and CDR2 SVGAGI. J was trimmed by 0 bases and V by 0 bases; bases with no gene match: 3. As DNA, the CDR3 is TGTGCCAGCAGTTACTCCACAGGGGCTAGCACAGATACGCAGTATTTT. It specifies CASSYSTGASTDTQYF.

The chain uses TRBV11-2 and TRBJ1-1; D ambiguous. Trimming took off 1 base at V and 6 bases at J, with 6 bases between the two ends. CDR3 length: 12 amino acids. From germline, CDR1 is SGHAT and CDR2 FQNNGV. The CDR3 loop reads CASSLANAEAFF. In DNA form, the CDR3 reads TGTGCCAGCAGCTTAGCCAACGCTGAAGCTTTCTTT.

This clonotype was detected once. The chain uses TRBV7-2 and TRBJ2-5; 9 positions match TRBD1. This CDR3 contains 17 residues. V shed 3 bases, J shed 5 bases, and the junction held 13 bases outside the gene matches. Germline lookup yields CDR1 SGHTA and CDR2 FQGNSA. This CDR3 is CASSFVIFGQGTETQYF. The CDR3 coding sequence is TGTGCCAGCAGCTTCGTTATCTTTGGACAGGGGACGGAGACCCAGTACTTC.

The chain links TRBV27 to TRBJ2-7; maybe TRBD1 (6 bases). The CDR3 is 16 residues long. Trimming took 4 bases from V and 0 from J, leaving 16 bases between them. Germline CDR1 is MNHEY and CDR2 is SMNVEV (reference sequence). CDR3 in amino acids: CASSSSRQAPSYEQYF. CDR3 nucleotide sequence: TGTGCCAGCAGTTCCTCTCGACAGGCCCCCTCCTACGAGCAGTACTTC.

The chain joins TRBV12-3 or TRBV12-4 to TRBJ1-2; D is ambiguous. CDR3 size: 12 residues. Trimming took off 6 bases at V and 3 bases at J, with 8 bases between the two ends. The CDR3: CASRPRDYGYTF. Here the CDR3 DNA reads TGTGCCAGCAGACCCCGGGACTATGGCTACACCTTC.

This chain links TRBV7-3 with TRBJ2-3; no firm D call. This CDR3 region has 14 residues. Germline-derived CDR1 and CDR2 are SGHTA and FQGTGA. Trimming removed 0 bases at V and 5 bases at J, with 9 bases between. CDR3 protein: CASSLTLGRDTQYF. DNA for the CDR3: TGTGCCAGCAGCTTAACGCTAGGACGAGATACGCAGTATTTT.

V and J are TRBV7-3 and TRBJ2-5; 12 nucleotides match TRBD2. The end of the DNA aligns better with TRBJ2-7, so the J call may be wrong. Per the germline V gene, CDR1 is SGHTA and CDR2 is FQGTGA. The CDR3 is 16 amino acids. CDR3 in amino acids: CASSLTSGRALNEQYF. CDR3 DNA sequence: TGTGCCAGCAGCTTGACTAGCGGGAGAGCTCTGAACGAGCAGTACTTC.

The genes are TRBV20-1 and TRBJ2-7; 9 nucleotides align to TRBD2. The CDR3 covers 17 residues. The trim removed 5 bases at V and 4 bases at J, leaving 18 bases unmatched. Looked up from germline, CDR1 is DFQATT and CDR2 is SNEGSKA (reference sequence). CDR3 amino acids: CSAPLPLDSGGSYEQYF. The DNA of the CDR3 is TGCAGTGCTCCACTCCCCTTAGATAGCGGGGGCTCTTACGAGCAGTACTTC.

The J gene is TRBJ2-5, the V gene TRBV9, with 8 bases identical to TRBD1. V lost 3 bases to trimming and J lost 4 bases; unmatched junction nucleotides: 5. Germline CDR1 is SGDLS and CDR2 is YYNGEE. The CDR3 consists of 14 residues. This chain's CDR3 is CASSGGRGLETQYF. The CDR3 coding sequence is TGTGCCAGCAGCGGTGGCAGGGGGCTAGAGACCCAGTACTTC.

Comment on this clonotype: One junction end disagrees with the germline gene, perhaps due to a read error. J is TRBJ1-2 and V is TRBV18; 7 bases are a match to TRBD1. Germline V gene sequence: CDR1 KGHSH, CDR2 LQKENI. CDR3 length equals 13 residues. CDR3 DNA: TGTGCCAGCTCAAGGGACAGAATTGATGGTTACACCTTC. Translation: CASSRDRIDGYTF.

The gene calls are TRBV2 and TRBJ2-1; TRBD1 aligns across 8 bases. CDR1 SNHLY and CDR2 FYNNEI come from the germline V gene. The V gene end was trimmed by 3 bases and the J gene end by 2 bases; junction bases not matched to a gene: 3. This CDR3 contains 15 residues. The CDR3 DNA sequence: TGTGCCAGCAGTGATCGGGGACAGGCCTACAATGAGCAGTTCTTC. As protein: CASSDRGQAYNEQFF.

The V gene is TRBV20-1, the J gene TRBJ1-4; D is uncertain. V gave up 4 bases and J gave up 4 bases, with 10 bases separating them. Germline lookup yields CDR1 DFQATT and CDR2 SNEGSKA (reference sequence). The CDR3 is 13 amino acids. The CDR3 DNA sequence: TGCAGTGCTATTTTCAGCGATAATGAAAAACTGTTTTTT. Translated, it gives CSAIFSDNEKLFF.

This clonotype was detected only a few times. The CDR3 coding sequence is TGTGCCAGCAGTTTAGAGCTCCAAGGGGGCAGGGGGCGTTCCCCGAGGTATGGCTACACCTTC. Translation: CASSLELQGGRGRSPRYGYTF. V is TRBV12-3 or TRBV12-4 and J is TRBJ1-2; 8 bases are a match to TRBD1. This CDR3 spans 21 amino acids. The J segment lost 5 bases and the V segment lost 1 base, leaving 24 bases of the junction unmatched.

This clonotype was counted between two and nine times. This rearrangement joins TRBV29-1 to TRBJ2-6; D gene ambiguous. The CDR3 is 15 amino acids. Trimming took 7 bases from V and 0 from J, leaving 13 bases between them. The germline gives CDR1 SQVTM, CDR2 ANQGSEA. CDR3 nucleotide sequence: TGCAGCGCCCTAGACTGGAACTCTGGGGCCAACGTCCTGACTTTC. Protein sequence: CSALDWNSGANVLTF.

This clonotype was detected a few times. This chain joins TRBV10-2 and TRBJ2-3; D call uncertain. V lost 3 bases and J lost 7, with 17 bases in between. This CDR3 region has 15 residues. CDR1 is WSHSY, CDR2 SAAADI, per germline. Here the CDR3 reads CASSELRREAYTQYF. Written as DNA, the CDR3 is TGCGCCAGCAGTGAATTAAGGCGCGAAGCCTATACGCAGTATTTT.

The chain employs TRBV20-1 and TRBJ2-5; D could derive from TRBD1 or TRBD2 (5 bases each). V was trimmed by 3 bases and J by 2 bases, leaving 13 bases between them. This CDR3 spans 14 amino acids. Germline loops: CDR1 DFQATT, CDR2 SNEGSKA (reference sequence). The CDR3: CSASAFGAQETQYF. In nucleotides, the CDR3 is TGCAGTGCTAGTGCTTTCGGGGCGCAAGAGACCCAGTACTTC.

This clonotype has only a few counts. The rearrangement links TRBV2 to TRBJ1-2; the D gene is possibly TRBD1 (6 bases). CDR1 and CDR2 from the germline V gene are SNHLY and FYNNEI. Trimming left V 1 base short and J 8 bases short, with 17 bases between. The CDR3 has 15 residues. This chain's CDR3 is CASSEDWGRGEGYTF. CDR3 in DNA: TGTGCCAGCAGTGAAGATTGGGGCAGGGGCGAAGGCTACACCTTC. The full variable domain, its missing parts supplied by reference TRBV2 and TRBJ1-2, is EPEVTQTPSHQVTQMGQEVILRCVPISNHLYFYWYRQILGQKVEFLVSFYNNEISEKSEIFDDQFSVERPDGSNFTLKIRSTKLEDSAMYFCASSEDWGRGEGYTFGSGTRLTVV.

V usage is TRBV19 and J usage is TRBJ1-2, with a weak D call TRBD1 (5 bases). The CDR3 is 13 residues long. The V and J ends lost 6 bases and 7 bases respectively, with 15 bases between them. The germline V gene has CDR1 LNHDA and CDR2 SQIVND (reference sequence). The CDR3 nucleotides are TGTGCCAGTAGCCCTCCAGGGCACGGTGGCTACACCTTC. Translated, it gives CASSPPGHGGYTF.

The J gene is TRBJ2-1, the V gene TRBV29-1; TRBD2 matches at 10 bases. The CDR3 sequence is 16 residues long. Germline loops: CDR1 SQVTM, CDR2 ANQGSEA. Germline trimming cut 1 base from V and 7 bases from J; bases unmatched to any gene: 10. CDR3 DNA sequence: TGCAGCGTTGAAGCGGGTAGCGGGAGGAATCGGAATGAGCAGTTCTTC. This translates into CSVEAGSGRNRNEQFF.

The chain links TRBV11-2 to TRBJ2-1; TRBD1 aligns across 8 bases. The V and J ends lost 8 bases and 4 bases, in that order; junction bases with no gene match: 1. Germline CDR1 SGHAT, CDR2 FQNNGV. CDR3 length equals 12 residues. The CDR3 spells CASGDRYNEQFF. In DNA, the CDR3 is TGTGCCAGCGGGGACAGGTACAATGAGCAGTTCTTC.

This clonotype has a handful of counts. The chain carries TRBV4-3 and TRBJ1-1; TRBD1 agrees at 9 bases. The length of the CDR3 is 16 residues. From germline, CDR1 is LGHNA and CDR2 YSLEER. V lost 1 base to trimming and J lost 6 bases; unmatched junction nucleotides: 9. This CDR3 reads CASSQGLGQGDSEAFF. Here the CDR3 DNA reads TGCGCCAGCAGCCAAGGCCTGGGACAGGGAGATTCTGAAGCTTTCTTT.

V is TRBV29-1 and J is TRBJ2-4, with D unresolved. V lost 5 bases and J 0 bases, leaving 8 bases between the germline ends. This CDR3 spans 13 amino acids. In germline, CDR1 is SQVTM, CDR2 ANQGSEA. The CDR3 DNA is TGCAGCGTTCTTGTCACAGCCAAAAACATTCAGTACTTC. This sequence encodes CSVLVTAKNIQYF.

The J gene is TRBJ1-2, the V gene TRBV20-1, with TRBD1 matching 8 bases. Germline values: CDR1 DFQATT, CDR2 SNEGSKA (reference sequence). The CDR3 has 13 residues. V lost 4 bases to trimming and J lost 7 bases; unmatched junction nucleotides: 8. CDR3 amino acids: CSATLDRAGGYTF. The CDR3 DNA reads as TGCAGTGCTACCTTGGACAGGGCTGGTGGCTACACCTTC.